Presented here are 30 T cell receptor beta chains from one specimen sequenced in a study of molecular identifiers for immune sequencing clone quantification. MiXCR, applied by TCRdb to the PCR reads, yields one record per CDR3 protein. In the table there are 250,000 to 400,000 distinct CDR3 sequences, roughly a fifth of which are singletons. Sequenced input: naive CD8+ T cells from blood, with Jurkat cell RNA spiked in. As to subset: FACS-sorted CD8+CD4-CCR7+CD45RA+ naive T cells. The origin of the receptors is a human donor in good health. Some libraries in this study had Jurkat cell RNA spiked in.

Ten or more counts support this clonotype. The genes are TRBV27 and TRBJ1-1, with D uncertain. The CDR3 sequence is 13 residues long. CDR1 is MNHEY and CDR2 is SMNVEV in the germline V gene (reference sequence). The V end lost 6 bases, the J end lost 2 bases, and 10 bases lay between the germline ends. The DNA for the CDR3 is TGTGCCAGCAGCCTGGACTTCAACACTGAAGCTTTCTTT. The encoded protein is CASSLDFNTEAFF.

Only a few counts were recorded for this clonotype. This CDR3 is CASNQHNTGELFF. CDR3 coding DNA: TGTGCCAGCAACCAGCATAACACCGGGGAGCTGTTTTTT. The V call is TRBV6-5, the J call TRBJ2-2; D not certain. Germline V gene lookup returns CDR1 MNHEY and CDR2 SVGAGI. This CDR3 has 13 amino acids. The V end was cut by 7 bases, the J end by 2 bases, with 8 bases between.

This clonotype was seen a handful of times. A much bigger clone sits one base away, suggesting this may be a read error. The chain recombines TRBV14 with TRBJ2-5; D call uncertain. The V and J ends lost 1 base and 4 bases respectively, with 7 bases between them. Per germline, CDR1 SGHDN and CDR2 FVKESK. CDR3 length: 13 residues. As DNA, the CDR3 is TGTGCCAGCAGCCAAGGTCGGGCAGAGACCCAGTACTTC. It translates to CASSQGRAETQYF.

This clonotype was found many times. V is TRBV7-9 and J is TRBJ2-7; 8 bases agree with TRBD1. The CDR3 spans 15 residues. The ends lost 4 bases at V and 5 bases at J; junction bases unmatched: 10. Germline CDR1 is SEHNR and CDR2 is FQNEAQ (reference sequence). The CDR3 DNA reads TGTGCCAGCAGCTCCATCTTGGACAGGGTTGACGAGCAGTACTTC. It is translated as CASSSILDRVDEQYF.

In its sample, this clonotype was seen a few times. This chain uses TRBV28 with TRBJ1-5, with 8 bases that match TRBD1. V lost 5 bases to trimming and J lost 6 bases; unmatched junction nucleotides: 9. CDR3 length: 15 residues. The germline CDR1 and CDR2 sequences are MDHEN and SYDVKM. The CDR3 spells CASSLTGGLGQPQHF. The CDR3 bases are TGTGCCAGCAGTCTAACAGGGGGACTGGGTCAGCCCCAGCATTTT.

This clonotype has ten or more counts. The chain links TRBV27 to TRBJ1-1, with D hard to call. The CDR3 loop spans 12 amino acids. Trimming removed 1 base at V and 6 bases at J, with 6 bases between. From germline, CDR1 is MNHEY and CDR2 SMNVEV (reference sequence). CDR3 DNA sequence: TGTGCCAGCAGTTTATTGGGTTCTGAAGCTTTCTTT. Translated, it gives CASSLLGSEAFF.

This clonotype came up a few times. The chain uses TRBV18 and TRBJ2-7, with D uncertain. In germline, CDR1 is KGHSH, CDR2 LQKENI. The CDR3 loop spans 15 amino acids. V was clipped by 8 bases and J by 3 bases, with 20 bases between them. CDR3 sequence reads: CASPPLRQFDYEQYF. The CDR3 nucleotides are TGTGCCAGCCCCCCTCTTCGGCAGTTCGACTACGAGCAGTACTTC.

As for this clonotype: Being one base from a much bigger clone, this may be a read error. The chain joins TRBV19 to TRBJ1-1; a possible D gene is TRBD1 (5 bases). Germline CDR1 reads LNHDA; CDR2 reads SQIVND (reference sequence). The CDR3 length is 14 residues. V gave up 4 bases and J gave up 1 base, with 10 bases separating them. CDR3: CASSRGTTNTEAFF. CDR3 sequence (DNA): TGTGCCAGTAGTAGGGGGACCACGAACACTGAAGCTTTCTTT. The whole variable domain, remainder taken from reference TRBV19 and TRBJ1-1, is DGGITQSPKYLFRKEGQNVTLSCEQNLNHDAMYWYRQDPGQGLRLIYYSQIVNDFQKGDIAEGYSVSREKKESFPLTVTSAQKNPTAFYLCASSRGTTNTEAFFGQGTRLTVV.

About this clonotype: Being one base from a much bigger clone, this may be a read error. The chain uses TRBV9 and TRBJ1-3, with TRBD1 identical over 7 bases. Germline V gene lookup returns CDR1 SGDLS and CDR2 YYNGEE. With V trimmed by 0 bases and J by 0 bases, 6 bases remained unmatched. The CDR3 runs 17 residues. The CDR3 loop is CASSVGGDSHSGNTIYF. The CDR3 DNA reads as TGTGCCAGCAGCGTAGGGGGGGACAGCCACTCTGGAAACACCATATATTTT.

This clonotype was observed a handful of times. J is TRBJ2-1 and V is TRBV12-3 or TRBV12-4; D unclear. The V and J ends lost 5 bases and 12 bases respectively, with 14 bases between them. This CDR3 comprises 12 residues. This chain's CDR3 is CASSGLESGQFF. The CDR3 DNA reads TGTGCCAGCAGTGGATTAGAGTCTGGGCAGTTCTTC.

This clonotype was detected a few times. The V call is TRBV7-9, the J call TRBJ2-2, with D perhaps matching TRBD1 (5 bases). The CDR3 is 12 residues long. Trimming removed 8 bases from V and 5 bases from J, with 9 bases in between. Germline-derived CDR1 and CDR2 are SEHNR and FQNEAQ (reference sequence). The CDR3 reads CASQGGTGELFF. The DNA of the CDR3 is TGTGCCAGCCAGGGTGGTACCGGGGAGCTGTTTTTT.

This clonotype was picked up many times. This rearrangement joins TRBV5-1 to TRBJ2-7; 10 bases are shared with TRBD1. Trimming took 3 bases from V and 2 from J; bases not matched to a gene: 5. The CDR3 spans 15 residues. CDR1 and CDR2 (germline): SGHRS, YFSETQ. The CDR3 region is CASSWGTGAAYEQYF. The CDR3 DNA sequence: TGCGCCAGCAGCTGGGGGACAGGGGCTGCCTACGAGCAGTACTTC.

V is TRBV2 and J is TRBJ2-1; D may be TRBD2 (6 bases). CDR1 is SNHLY, CDR2 FYNNEI, per germline. This CDR3 has 13 amino acids. Trimming cost V 6 bases and J 4 bases, with 10 bases left between them. CDR3 nucleotide sequence: TGTGCCAGCAGCACTCGGGAGTACAATGAGCAGTTCTTC. Its protein product is CASSTREYNEQFF.

This clonotype was observed many times. As DNA, the CDR3 is TGTGCCAGCAGTTTACCCGAGAGGGGCCCGAGGCCCTCGGAAGATACGCAGTATTTT. Its protein product is CASSLPERGPRPSEDTQYF. This chain uses TRBV28 with TRBJ2-3; either TRBD1 or TRBD2 may supply D (5 bases each). The V end lost 2 bases, the J end lost 5 bases, and 26 bases lay between the germline ends. Germline values: CDR1 MDHEN, CDR2 SYDVKM. This CDR3 has 19 amino acids.

This chain connects TRBV3-1 to TRBJ2-1; D might be TRBD2 (6 bases). Germline CDR1 is LGHDT and CDR2 is YNNKEL (reference sequence). The CDR3 extends over 15 amino acids. Trimming cost V 0 bases and J 7 bases, with 13 bases left between them. In DNA, the CDR3 is TGTGCCAGCAGCCAAGATCTAGCAGGGAGGAATGAGCAGTTCTTC. Protein: CASSQDLAGRNEQFF.

This clonotype was counted ten times or more. The genes are TRBV19 and TRBJ1-1; D is unresolved. Germline V gene sequence: CDR1 LNHDA, CDR2 SQIVND (reference sequence). V was trimmed by 1 base and J by 1 base, leaving 7 bases between them. The CDR3 runs 14 residues. In DNA, the CDR3 is TGTGCCAGTAGTATAGGCCAGGCGAACACTGAAGCTTTCTTT. Its protein is CASSIGQANTEAFF.

In its sample, this clonotype was seen many times. J is TRBJ2-3 and V is TRBV7-9; 8 nucleotides agree with TRBD1. This CDR3 comprises 15 residues. Trimming removed 5 bases from V and 4 bases from J; junction bases left unmatched: 8. The germline gives CDR1 SEHNR, CDR2 FQNEAQ (reference sequence). DNA of the CDR3: TGTGCCAGCAGCCATTTCGGACAGGGCCCAGATACGCAGTATTTT. This gives the protein CASSHFGQGPDTQYF. Full variable domain (rest looked up from reference TRBV7-9 and TRBJ2-3): DTGVSQNPRHKITKRGQNVTFRCDPISEHNRLYWYRQTLGQGPEFLTYFQNEAQLEKSRLLSDRFSAERPKGSFSTLEIQRTEQGDSAMYLCASSHFGQGPDTQYFGPGTRLTVL.

This clonotype was seen many times. The chain joins TRBV20-1 to TRBJ1-6, with TRBD1 as a possible D gene (6 bases). Trimming stripped 4 bases from V and 8 bases from J, with 21 bases between. This CDR3 is 16 amino acids long. CDR1 and CDR2 from the germline V gene are DFQATT and SNEGSKA (reference sequence). In nucleotides, the CDR3 is TGCAGTGCTACGCAGGTGGAACAGGGTTTTGATTCACCCCTCCACTTT. Protein sequence: CSATQVEQGFDSPLHF.

This clonotype showed up many times. V gene TRBV20-1 combines with J gene TRBJ2-3; TRBD1 matches 8 bases. CDR1 and CDR2 from the germline V gene are DFQATT and SNEGSKA (reference sequence). The CDR3 is 15 amino acids. V was clipped by 4 bases and J by 5 bases; unmatched bases: 11. The CDR3: CSANYGQGVRDTQYF. The CDR3 region has the DNA TGCAGTGCTAACTATGGACAGGGAGTGAGAGATACGCAGTATTTT.

Concerning this clonotype: Given the absence of the conserved phenylalanine or tryptophan at the CDR3 end, a read error is likely. This chain links TRBV12-3 or TRBV12-4 with TRBJ2-4; TRBD2 agrees at 14 bases. The CDR3 covers 15 residues. V lost 8 bases and J lost 12; bases outside the gene matches: 12. The chain's CDR3 is CASGGSVTSGGGQYG. The CDR3 coding sequence is TGTGCCAGCGGTGGTTCGGTGACTAGCGGGGGGGGTCAGTACGGC.

The chain is built from TRBV27 and TRBJ2-7, with TRBD2 identical over 8 bases. This CDR3 comprises 14 residues. V lost 8 bases to trimming and J lost 9 bases; unmatched junction nucleotides: 15. The V gene's germline CDR1 is MNHEY and CDR2 SMNVEV (reference sequence). The CDR3 nucleotides read TGTGCCAGCTCCTTGGGACTAGTCAGTGGCGGGCAGTACTTC. This codes for CASSLGLVSGGQYF.

This clonotype was observed at least ten times. This chain connects TRBV5-4 to TRBJ2-3, with 9 bases fitting TRBD2. CDR3 length equals 17 residues. Trimming cost V 4 bases and J 7 bases; bases outside gene matches: 16. CDR1 SGHNT and CDR2 YYREEE come from the germline V gene (reference sequence). The CDR3 sequence is CASSHSGTSWSWYTQYF. CDR3 DNA sequence: TGTGCCAGCAGCCACTCCGGGACTAGCTGGAGTTGGTATACGCAGTATTTT.

This clonotype was picked up many times. This sequence joins TRBV7-9 and TRBJ2-2, with TRBD2 matching 8 bases. With V trimmed by 5 bases and J by 5 bases, 13 bases remained unmatched. The CDR3 contains 17 residues. Germline values: CDR1 SEHNR, CDR2 FQNEAQ (reference sequence). The DNA of the CDR3 is TGTGCCAGCAGCCTTGGACTATCGGGAGGGCCGACCGGGGAGCTGTTTTTT. Translating gives CASSLGLSGGPTGELFF.

This clonotype was seen just once. This chain connects TRBV13 to TRBJ2-3, with 8 bases matching TRBD1. Germline loops: CDR1 PRHDT, CDR2 FYEKMQ (reference sequence). CDR3 length equals 16 residues. V lost 4 bases and J lost 1; bases outside the gene matches: 7. CDR3 coding DNA: TGTGCCAGCAGCTCCGGGACAGGACCAGGCACAGATACGCAGTATTTT. The encoded protein is CASSSGTGPGTDTQYF.

Worth noting for this clonotype: A much larger clone is a single base away; this may be a read error. For the CDR3, the DNA is TGCAGTTCAGTCGGACAGGATCTTCTATACGAGCAGTACTTC. This gives the protein CSSVGQDLLYEQYF. The V and J genes are TRBV20-1 and TRBJ2-7; 7 bases match TRBD1. The CDR3 is made up of 14 amino acids. Germline trimming cut 8 bases from V and 4 bases from J; bases unmatched to any gene: 14. The germline V gene has CDR1 DFQATT and CDR2 SNEGSKA (reference sequence).

V and J are TRBV6-2 or TRBV6-3 and TRBJ2-5, with D possibly matching TRBD2 (6 bases). This CDR3 spans 12 amino acids. The germline V gene has CDR1 MNHEY and CDR2 SVGEGT. The V end lost 8 bases, the J end lost 4 bases, and 11 bases lay between the germline ends. The CDR3 is CASGGIGETQYF. The CDR3 DNA follows: TGTGCCAGCGGGGGGATAGGAGAGACCCAGTACTTC.

Of note for this clonotype: A single base separates this from a much larger clone, so it may be a read error. V is TRBV15 and J is TRBJ2-5, with D perhaps TRBD1 (6 bases). CDR1 LNHNV and CDR2 YYDKDF come from the germline V gene (reference sequence). This CDR3 spans 15 amino acids. DNA for the CDR3: TGTGCCACCAGCAGCACCGGGACACAAAAAGAGCCCCAGTACTTC. Its protein product is CATSSTGTQKEPQYF.

About this clonotype itself: This may be a read error, as it is one base from a much larger clone. The conserved final phenylalanine or tryptophan is absent from the CDR3, which likely points to a read error. The chain links TRBV29-1 to TRBJ2-3, with TRBD2 matching 12 bases. The V gene's germline CDR1 is SQVTM and CDR2 ANQGSEA. The CDR3 spans 16 residues. Trimming cost V 1 base and J 7 bases; bases outside gene matches: 9. The CDR3 DNA is TGCAGCGTTGAAGTGGCTAGCGGGGGGGCGGGATATACGCAGTATTCT. Amino acid sequence: CSVEVASGGAGYTQYS.

With regard to this clonotype: A much bigger clone sits one base away, suggesting this may be a read error. The chain carries TRBV9 and TRBJ1-3, with 11 bases aligning to TRBD1. Germline V gene sequence: CDR1 SGDLS, CDR2 YYNGEE. The CDR3 loop spans 17 amino acids. The DNA for the CDR3 is TGTGCCAGCAGCCTCGGGACAGGGGGTTTCTCTGGAAGCACCATATATTTT. This gives the protein CASSLGTGGFSGSTIYF.

This clonotype was found a few times. The chain uses TRBV12-3 or TRBV12-4 and TRBJ2-5; the match to TRBD2 covers 8 bases. V was pared by 7 bases and J by 2 bases, with 3 bases of the junction left unmatched. The length of the CDR3 is 13 residues. The CDR3 region is CASNPGGQETQYF. CDR3 DNA: TGTGCCAGCAACCCGGGGGGGCAAGAGACCCAGTACTTC.